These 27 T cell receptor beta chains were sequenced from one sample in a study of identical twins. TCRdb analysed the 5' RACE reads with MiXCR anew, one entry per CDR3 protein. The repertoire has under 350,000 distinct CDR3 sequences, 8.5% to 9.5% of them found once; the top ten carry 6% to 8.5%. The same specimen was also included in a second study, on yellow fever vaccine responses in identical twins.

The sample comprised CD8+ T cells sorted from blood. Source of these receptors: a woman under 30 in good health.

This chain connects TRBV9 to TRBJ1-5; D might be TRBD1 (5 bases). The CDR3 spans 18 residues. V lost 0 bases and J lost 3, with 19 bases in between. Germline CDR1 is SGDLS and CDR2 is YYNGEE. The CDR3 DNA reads TGTGCCAGCAGCGTAGGTTTGGGAGCGGGGGAATACAATCAGCCCCAGCATTTT. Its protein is CASSVGLGAGEYNQPQHF.

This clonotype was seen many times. As DNA, the CDR3 is TGCGCCAGCAGCCTATTGCCGGACAGACTATACAATGAGCAGTTCTTC. Translating gives CASSLLPDRLYNEQFF. The rearrangement joins TRBV4-1 to TRBJ2-1; the D gene is possibly TRBD1 (6 bases). With 4 bases removed from V and 4 bases from J, the gap between germline ends came to 17 bases. There are 16 residues in the CDR3. The V gene's germline CDR1 is MGHRA and CDR2 YSYEKL.

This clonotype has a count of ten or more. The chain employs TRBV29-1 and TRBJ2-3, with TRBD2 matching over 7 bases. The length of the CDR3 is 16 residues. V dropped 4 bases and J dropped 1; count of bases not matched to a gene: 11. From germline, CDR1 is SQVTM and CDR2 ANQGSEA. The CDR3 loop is CSVALGAGEGTDTQYF. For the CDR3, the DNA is TGCAGCGTTGCCCTCGGTGCGGGAGAGGGCACAGATACGCAGTATTTT.

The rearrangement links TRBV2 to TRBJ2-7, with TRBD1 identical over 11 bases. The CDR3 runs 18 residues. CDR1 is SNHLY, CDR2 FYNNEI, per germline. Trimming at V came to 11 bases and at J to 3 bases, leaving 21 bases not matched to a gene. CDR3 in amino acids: CACCLAPRTGGRNYEQYF. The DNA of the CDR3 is TGTGCCTGCTGTTTAGCGCCTAGGACAGGGGGCCGGAACTACGAGCAGTACTTC.

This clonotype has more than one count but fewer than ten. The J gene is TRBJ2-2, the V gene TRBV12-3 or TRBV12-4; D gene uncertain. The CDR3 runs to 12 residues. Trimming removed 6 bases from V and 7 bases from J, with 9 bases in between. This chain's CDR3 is CASRDPVGELFF. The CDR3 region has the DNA TGTGCCAGCAGGGACCCGGTCGGGGAGCTGTTTTTT.

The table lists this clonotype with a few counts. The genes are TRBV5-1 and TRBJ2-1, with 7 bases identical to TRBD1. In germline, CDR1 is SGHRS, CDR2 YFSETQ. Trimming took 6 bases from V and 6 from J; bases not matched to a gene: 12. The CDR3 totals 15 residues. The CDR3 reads CASTLAQGIFNEQFF. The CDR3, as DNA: TGCGCCAGCACCCTTGCACAGGGGATTTTCAATGAGCAGTTCTTC.

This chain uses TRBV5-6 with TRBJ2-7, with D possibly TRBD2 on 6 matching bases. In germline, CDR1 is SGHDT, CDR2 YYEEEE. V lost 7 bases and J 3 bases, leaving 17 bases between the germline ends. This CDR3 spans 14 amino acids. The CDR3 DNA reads TGTGCCAGCGGCTCCGGGATCGGGGGCTACGAGCAGTACTTC. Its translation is CASGSGIGGYEQYF.

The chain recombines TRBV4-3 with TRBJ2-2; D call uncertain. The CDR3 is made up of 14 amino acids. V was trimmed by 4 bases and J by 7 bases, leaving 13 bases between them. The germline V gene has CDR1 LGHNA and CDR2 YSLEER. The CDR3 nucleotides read TGCGCCAGCAGCCCCCACCCCATGAACGGGGAGCTGTTTTTT. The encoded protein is CASSPHPMNGELFF.

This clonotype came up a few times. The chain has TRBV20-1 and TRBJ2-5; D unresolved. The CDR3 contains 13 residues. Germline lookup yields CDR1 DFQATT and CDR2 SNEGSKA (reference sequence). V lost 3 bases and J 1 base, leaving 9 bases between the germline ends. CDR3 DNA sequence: TGCAGTGCTAGGTCGGCAGCCCAAGAGACCCAGTACTTC. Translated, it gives CSARSAAQETQYF.

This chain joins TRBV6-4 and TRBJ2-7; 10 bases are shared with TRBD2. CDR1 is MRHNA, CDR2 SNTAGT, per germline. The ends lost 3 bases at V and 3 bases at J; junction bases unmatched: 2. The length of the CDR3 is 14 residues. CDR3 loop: CASSEAGGHYEQYF. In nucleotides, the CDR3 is TGTGCCAGCAGTGAAGCGGGAGGGCACTACGAGCAGTACTTC.

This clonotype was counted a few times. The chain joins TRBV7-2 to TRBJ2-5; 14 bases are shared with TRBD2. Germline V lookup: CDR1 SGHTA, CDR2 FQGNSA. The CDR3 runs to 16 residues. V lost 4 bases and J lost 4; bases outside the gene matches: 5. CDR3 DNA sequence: TGTGCCAGCAGCTCCCCGACTAGCGGGAGGGGAGAGACCCAGTACTTC. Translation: CASSSPTSGRGETQYF.

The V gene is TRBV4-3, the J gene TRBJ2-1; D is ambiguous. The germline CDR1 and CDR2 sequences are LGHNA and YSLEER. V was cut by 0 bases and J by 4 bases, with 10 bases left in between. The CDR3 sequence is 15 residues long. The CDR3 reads CASSQEIESYNEQFF. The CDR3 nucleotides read TGCGCCAGCAGCCAAGAGATCGAGAGTTACAATGAGCAGTTCTTC.

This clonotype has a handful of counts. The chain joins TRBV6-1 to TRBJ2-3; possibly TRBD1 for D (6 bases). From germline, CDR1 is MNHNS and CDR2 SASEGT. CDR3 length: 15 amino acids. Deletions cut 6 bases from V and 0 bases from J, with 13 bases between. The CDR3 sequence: CASRDSRSSTDTQYF. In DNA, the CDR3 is TGTGCCAGCAGGGACAGCCGGTCTAGCACAGATACGCAGTATTTT.

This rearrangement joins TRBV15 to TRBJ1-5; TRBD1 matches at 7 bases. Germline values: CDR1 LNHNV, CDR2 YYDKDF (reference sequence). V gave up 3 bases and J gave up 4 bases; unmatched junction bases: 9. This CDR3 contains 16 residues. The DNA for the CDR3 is TGTGCCACCAGCAGCTCCAACAGGGACAGTAATCAGCCCCAGCATTTT. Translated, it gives CATSSSNRDSNQPQHF.

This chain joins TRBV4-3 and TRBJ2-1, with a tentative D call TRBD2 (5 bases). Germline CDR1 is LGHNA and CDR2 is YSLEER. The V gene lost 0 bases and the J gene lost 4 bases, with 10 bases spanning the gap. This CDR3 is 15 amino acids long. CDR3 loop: CASSQDTAEYNEQFF. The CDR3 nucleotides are TGCGCCAGCAGCCAAGACACAGCGGAGTACAATGAGCAGTTCTTC.

The CDR3 is CASSQDPGEQFF. CDR3 sequence (DNA): TGTGCCAGCAGCCAAGATCCCGGAGAGCAGTTCTTC. The rearrangement uses TRBV3-1 and TRBJ2-1; D remains unclear. Looked up from germline, CDR1 is LGHDT and CDR2 is YNNKEL (reference sequence). The CDR3 totals 12 residues. Trimming took 0 bases from V and 10 from J, leaving 7 bases between them.

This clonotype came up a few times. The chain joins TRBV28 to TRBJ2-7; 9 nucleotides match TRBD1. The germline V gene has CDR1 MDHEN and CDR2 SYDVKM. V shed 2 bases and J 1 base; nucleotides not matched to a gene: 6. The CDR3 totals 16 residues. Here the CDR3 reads CASSLELGTGSYEQYF. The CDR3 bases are TGTGCCAGCAGTTTAGAACTCGGGACAGGGTCCTACGAGCAGTACTTC.

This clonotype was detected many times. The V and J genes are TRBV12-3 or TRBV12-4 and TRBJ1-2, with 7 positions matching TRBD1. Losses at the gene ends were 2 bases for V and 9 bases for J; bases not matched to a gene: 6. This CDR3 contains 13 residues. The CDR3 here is CASSLSGQPSYTF. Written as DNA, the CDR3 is TGTGCCAGCAGTTTATCGGGACAGCCCAGCTACACCTTC.

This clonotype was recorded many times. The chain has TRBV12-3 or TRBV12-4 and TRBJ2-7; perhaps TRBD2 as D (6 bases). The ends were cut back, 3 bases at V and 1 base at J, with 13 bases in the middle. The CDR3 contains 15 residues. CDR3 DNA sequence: TGTGCCAGCAGTTTGTGGAGGGAACTGTCCTACGAGCAGTACTTC. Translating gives CASSLWRELSYEQYF.

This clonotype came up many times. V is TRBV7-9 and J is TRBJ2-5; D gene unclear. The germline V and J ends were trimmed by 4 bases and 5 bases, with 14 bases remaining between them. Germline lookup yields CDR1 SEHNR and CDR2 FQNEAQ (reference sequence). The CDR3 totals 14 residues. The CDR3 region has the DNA TGTGCCAGCAGCTCCCGACCCGGTCGGGAGACCCAGTACTTC. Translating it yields CASSSRPGRETQYF. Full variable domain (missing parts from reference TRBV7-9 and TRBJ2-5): DTGVSQNPRHKITKRGQNVTFRCDPISEHNRLYWYRQTLGQGPEFLTYFQNEAQLEKSRLLSDRFSAERPKGSFSTLEIQRTEQGDSAMYLCASSSRPGRETQYFGPGTRLLVL.

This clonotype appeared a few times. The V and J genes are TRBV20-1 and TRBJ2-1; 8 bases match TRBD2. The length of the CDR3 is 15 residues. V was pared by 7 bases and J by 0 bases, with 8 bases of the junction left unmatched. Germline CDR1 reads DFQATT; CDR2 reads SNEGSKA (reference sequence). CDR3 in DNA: TGCAGTGTTACTCCTAGCGGGCGCTCCTACAATGAGCAGTTCTTC. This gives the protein CSVTPSGRSYNEQFF.

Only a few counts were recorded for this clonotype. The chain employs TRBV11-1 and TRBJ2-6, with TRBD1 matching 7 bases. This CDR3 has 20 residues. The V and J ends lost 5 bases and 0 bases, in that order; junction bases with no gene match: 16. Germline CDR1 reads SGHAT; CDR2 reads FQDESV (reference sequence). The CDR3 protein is CASSTRDRPRTRSGANVLTF. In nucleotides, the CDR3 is TGTGCCAGCAGCACCCGGGACAGACCACGAACACGCTCTGGGGCCAACGTCCTGACTTTC.

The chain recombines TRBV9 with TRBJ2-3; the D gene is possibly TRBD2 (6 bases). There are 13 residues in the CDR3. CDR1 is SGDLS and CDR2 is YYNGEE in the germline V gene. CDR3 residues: CAWRAGYTDTQYF. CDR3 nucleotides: TGTGCTTGGAGGGCAGGCTACACGGATACGCAGTATTTT.

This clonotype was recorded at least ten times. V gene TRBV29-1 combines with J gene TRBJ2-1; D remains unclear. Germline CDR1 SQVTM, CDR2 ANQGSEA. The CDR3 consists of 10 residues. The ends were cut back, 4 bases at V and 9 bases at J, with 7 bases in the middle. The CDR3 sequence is CSVVIFEQFF. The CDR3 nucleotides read TGCAGCGTTGTAATTTTTGAGCAGTTCTTC.

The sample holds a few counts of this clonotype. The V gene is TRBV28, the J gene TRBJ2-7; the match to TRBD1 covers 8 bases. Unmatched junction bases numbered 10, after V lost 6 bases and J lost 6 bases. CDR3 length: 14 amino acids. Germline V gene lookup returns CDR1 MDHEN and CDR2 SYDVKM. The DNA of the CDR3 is TGTGCCAGCAGGAGACAGGGGATTTTCCCCGAGCAGTACTTC. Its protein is CASRRQGIFPEQYF.

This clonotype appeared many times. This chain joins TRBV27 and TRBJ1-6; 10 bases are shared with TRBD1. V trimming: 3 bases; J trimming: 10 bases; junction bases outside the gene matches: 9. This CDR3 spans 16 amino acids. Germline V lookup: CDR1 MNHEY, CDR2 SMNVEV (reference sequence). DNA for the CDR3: TGTGCCAGCAGTTTGGGACAGGGGAACTATATGTCACCCCTCCACTTT. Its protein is CASSLGQGNYMSPLHF.

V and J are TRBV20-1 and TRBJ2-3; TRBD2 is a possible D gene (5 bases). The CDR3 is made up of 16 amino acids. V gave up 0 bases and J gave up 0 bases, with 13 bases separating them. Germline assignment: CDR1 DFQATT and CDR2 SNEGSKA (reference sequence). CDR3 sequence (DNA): TGCAGTGCTAGAGATCCTCCGCGGAGGAGCACAGATACGCAGTATTTT. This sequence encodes CSARDPPRRSTDTQYF.